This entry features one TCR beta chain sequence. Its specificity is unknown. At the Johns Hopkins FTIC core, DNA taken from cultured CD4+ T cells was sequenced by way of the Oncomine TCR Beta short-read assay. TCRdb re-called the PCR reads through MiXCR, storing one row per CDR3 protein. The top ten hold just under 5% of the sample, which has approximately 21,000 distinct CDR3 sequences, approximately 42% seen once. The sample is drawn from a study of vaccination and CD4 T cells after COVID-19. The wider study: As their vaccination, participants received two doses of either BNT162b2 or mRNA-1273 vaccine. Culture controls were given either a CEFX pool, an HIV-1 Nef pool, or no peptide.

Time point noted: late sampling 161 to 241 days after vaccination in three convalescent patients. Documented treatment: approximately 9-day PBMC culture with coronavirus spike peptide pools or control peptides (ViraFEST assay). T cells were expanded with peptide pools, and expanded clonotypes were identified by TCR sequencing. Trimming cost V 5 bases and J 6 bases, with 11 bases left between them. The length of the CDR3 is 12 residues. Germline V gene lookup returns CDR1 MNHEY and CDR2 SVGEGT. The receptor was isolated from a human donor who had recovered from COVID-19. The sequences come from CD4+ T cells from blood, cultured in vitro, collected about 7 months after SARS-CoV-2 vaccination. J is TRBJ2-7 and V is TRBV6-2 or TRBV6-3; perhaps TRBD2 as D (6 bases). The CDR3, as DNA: TGTGCCAGCAGTCAACGGGACTCCGAGCAGTACTTC. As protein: CASSQRDSEQYF.